The 22 T cell receptor beta chains below were found in one sample sequenced in a study of blood T cell repertoires in COVID-19. The method was immunoSEQ multiplex PCR; TCRdb's version includes in-frame clones alone and lacks a portion of them. The sample lists about 200,000 clones, around 80% occurring once. The sequenced sample consisted of peripheral blood. The receptors shown here come from a woman in her 40s with acute or convalescent COVID-19.

The V call is TRBV27, the J call TRBJ2-1; TRBD2 agrees at 16 bases. The CDR3 is 18 amino acids. From germline, CDR1 is MNHEY and CDR2 SMNVEV (reference sequence). Trimming removed 5 bases from V and 7 bases from J; junction bases left unmatched: 11. The CDR3 protein is CASSARDLGLAGGNEQFF. The CDR3 nucleotides are TGTGCCAGCAGTGCACGCGACTTGGGACTAGCGGGAGGGAATGAGCAGTTCTTC.

This chain links TRBV23-1 with TRBJ1-1; D is uncertain. TRBV23-1 belongs to the ORF category, with a function that is uncertain. The V gene lost 3 bases and the J gene lost 3 bases, with 14 bases spanning the gap. This CDR3 has 15 residues. CDR3 in DNA: TGCGCCAGCAGTCATCTCCCGCGGCCAGACACTGAAGCTTTCTTT. Residues: CASSHLPRPDTEAFF.

This clone came up once. The chain joins TRBV7-8 to TRBJ2-7, with a tentative D call TRBD2 (7 bases). CDR1 and CDR2 from the germline V gene are SGHVS and FQNEAQ. V lost 0 bases and J lost 4, with 10 bases in between. The CDR3 covers 14 residues. DNA for the CDR3: TGTGCCAGCAGCTTAGCGGGGGGGCCGTACGAGCAGTACTTC. The encoded protein is CASSLAGGPYEQYF.

This clone is a singleton in its sample. The gene calls are TRBV18 and TRBJ2-2, with 14 bases that match TRBD2. After removal of 5 bases from V and 6 bases from J, the junction contained 14 bases not matched to a gene. CDR1 is KGHSH, CDR2 LQKENI, per germline. The CDR3 is 19 residues long. As DNA, the CDR3 is TGTGCCAGCTCATCCCCCGGGACTAGCGGGGGTCTATCTCCCGGGGAGCTGTTTTTT. Its translation: CASSSPGTSGGLSPGELFF.

The rearrangement uses TRBV4-3 and TRBJ1-4; TRBD1 agrees at 8 bases. After removal of 8 bases from V and 7 bases from J, the junction contained 12 bases not matched to a gene. CDR1 LGHNA and CDR2 YSLEER come from the germline V gene. CDR3 length equals 15 residues. In DNA form, the CDR3 reads TGCGCCAGCTCAGGTGCGACAGGGGTTCTTGAAAAACTGTTTTTT. Protein sequence: CASSGATGVLEKLFF.

The chain joins TRBV6-2 or TRBV6-3 to TRBJ2-7; D is possibly TRBD1 (6 bases). The CDR3 has 18 residues. CDR1 and CDR2 (germline): MNHEY, SVGEGT. The V end lost 4 bases, the J end lost 5 bases, and 27 bases lay between the germline ends. CDR3: CASSWATRGSGYGDEQYF. For the CDR3, the DNA is TGTGCCAGCAGTTGGGCAACCAGGGGTTCTGGCTATGGGGACGAGCAGTACTTC.

The chain combines TRBV27 with TRBJ1-1; tentatively, D is TRBD1 (5 bases). The germline V gene has CDR1 MNHEY and CDR2 SMNVEV (reference sequence). The CDR3 is 15 amino acids. Trimming left V 0 bases short and J 4 bases short, with 12 bases between. Written as DNA, the CDR3 is TGTGCCAGCAGTTTATCGGTCGGGGGAGGCACTGAAGCTTTCTTT. It is translated as CASSLSVGGGTEAFF.

This rearrangement joins TRBV6-4 to TRBJ2-3; D not resolved. With 3 bases removed from V and 2 bases from J, the gap between germline ends came to 6 bases. The CDR3 sequence is 13 residues long. Germline values: CDR1 MRHNA, CDR2 SNTAGT. CDR3 bases: TGTGCCAGCAGTGAGGAGTACACAGATACGCAGTATTTT. It encodes CASSEEYTDTQYF.

The chain joins TRBV7-3 to TRBJ1-2; possibly TRBD1 for D (5 bases). Germline V gives CDR1 SGHTA, CDR2 FQGTGA. The V and J ends lost 0 bases and 6 bases respectively, with 11 bases between them. There are 14 residues in the CDR3. CDR3 amino acids: CASSLTSGDDGYTF. As DNA, the CDR3 is TGTGCCAGCAGCTTAACGAGCGGGGACGATGGCTACACCTTC.

This chain connects TRBV2 to TRBJ1-5, with 8 bases fitting TRBD1. The CDR3 loop spans 14 amino acids. Trimming took 5 bases from V and 3 from J; bases not matched to a gene: 3. CDR1 and CDR2 from the germline V gene are SNHLY and FYNNEI. The CDR3 region has the DNA TGTGCCAGCAGTCCGGACAGGGACAATCAGCCCCAGCATTTT. This gives the protein CASSPDRDNQPQHF.

The J gene is TRBJ2-7, the V gene TRBV15, with 7 bases lining up with TRBD1. V was pared by 5 bases and J by 0 bases, with 4 bases of the junction left unmatched. Germline-derived CDR1 and CDR2 are LNHNV and YYDKDF (reference sequence). The CDR3 is made up of 14 amino acids. The DNA of the CDR3 is TGTGCCACCAGCTCCGGACAGGACTCCTACGAGCAGTACTTC. Translating it yields CATSSGQDSYEQYF.

The CDR3 nucleotides are TGTGCCAGCAGCGTAAGTAGCGGGAGGTGGAAAGAGACCCAGTACTTC. Residues: CASSVSSGRWKETQYF. The V gene is TRBV9, the J gene TRBJ2-5; TRBD2 agrees at 10 bases. This CDR3 is built from 16 residues. The junction had 6 bases not matched to a gene; V was cut back by 1 base and J by 3 bases. Looked up from germline, CDR1 is SGDLS and CDR2 is YYNGEE.

The V and J genes are TRBV29-1 and TRBJ2-2; TRBD1 matches at 11 bases. The CDR3 sequence is 13 residues long. The V gene end was trimmed by 6 bases and the J gene end by 5 bases; junction bases not matched to a gene: 2. Germline V gives CDR1 SQVTM, CDR2 ANQGSEA. The CDR3 loop is CSVGTGGTGELFF. CDR3 nucleotides: TGCAGCGTGGGGACAGGGGGGACCGGGGAGCTGTTTTTT.

The chain has TRBV18 and TRBJ1-1; 9 bases line up with TRBD1. Looked up from germline, CDR1 is KGHSH and CDR2 is LQKENI. The CDR3 is 13 amino acids. With V trimmed by 4 bases and J by 10 bases, 7 bases remained unmatched. CDR3 in amino acids: CASSLTGQGSAFF. CDR3 bases: TGTGCCAGCTCACTGACGGGACAGGGATCAGCTTTCTTT. The whole variable domain, remainder taken from reference TRBV18 and TRBJ1-1, is NAGVMQNPRHLVRRRGQEARLRCSPMKGHSHVYWYRQLPEEGLKFMVYLQKENIIDESGMPKERFSAEFPKEGPSILRIQQVVRGDSAAYFCASSLTGQGSAFFGQGTRLTVV.

This clone has just one count. The rearrangement links TRBV24-1 to TRBJ1-2; unclear D gene. Germline CDR1 reads KGHDR; CDR2 reads SFDVKD. This CDR3 spans 14 amino acids. Trimming took 3 bases from V and 1 from J, leaving 8 bases between them. CDR3 residues: CATSDPPLNYGYTF. The CDR3 coding sequence is TGTGCCACCAGTGATCCGCCACTTAACTATGGCTACACCTTC.

V is TRBV27 and J is TRBJ2-7; no reliable D call. There are 14 residues in the CDR3. V was shortened by 6 bases and J by 0 bases, with 12 bases between the two germline ends. CDR1 MNHEY and CDR2 SMNVEV come from the germline V gene (reference sequence). This CDR3 reads CASRALGSSYEQYF. CDR3 bases: TGTGCCAGCAGGGCCCTTGGCAGCTCCTACGAGCAGTACTTC.

The chain is built from TRBV3-1 (or the pseudogene TRBV3-2) and TRBJ1-2, with TRBD1 identical over 11 bases. Germline V CDR1 and CDR2: LGHDT, YNNKEL (reference sequence). The length of the CDR3 is 14 residues. With V trimmed by 5 bases and J by 4 bases, 3 bases remained unmatched. CDR3: CASSFGTGGYGYTF. The DNA for the CDR3 is TGTGCCAGCAGCTTTGGGACAGGGGGCTATGGCTACACCTTC.

This clone has at least ten counts. The gene calls are TRBV5-6 and TRBJ2-7, with D possibly being TRBD2 (5 bases). CDR1 is SGHDT, CDR2 YYEEEE, per germline. The CDR3 sequence is 18 residues long. With 2 bases removed from V and 7 bases from J, the gap between germline ends came to 28 bases. CDR3 in amino acids: CASSLGLDGGWLIVEQYF. In DNA form, the CDR3 reads TGTGCCAGCAGCTTAGGCCTAGACGGAGGATGGCTTATTGTAGAGCAGTACTTC.

The genes are TRBV6-2 or TRBV6-3 and TRBJ2-7; TRBD2 matches at 9 bases. The CDR3 length is 15 residues. J was trimmed by 6 bases and V by 2 bases; bases with no gene match: 8. Germline CDR1 MNHEY, CDR2 SVGEGT. CDR3 coding DNA: TGTGCCAGCAGTTACGGCGGGAGGGGTTCCGGCGAGCAGTACTTC. Residues: CASSYGGRGSGEQYF.

The chain employs TRBV9 and TRBJ2-2, with unresolved D. The germline V gene encodes CDR1 SGDLS and CDR2 YYNGEE. The CDR3 has 14 residues. The V end was cut by 4 bases, the J end by 4 bases, with 11 bases between. The CDR3 here is CASSPGYRTGELFF. The CDR3 DNA sequence: TGTGCCAGCAGCCCCGGGTACCGCACCGGGGAGCTGTTTTTT.

The V gene is TRBV30, the J gene TRBJ1-5, with TRBD1 matching 7 bases. The J segment lost 0 bases and the V segment lost 3 bases, leaving 14 bases of the junction unmatched. Germline V gene lookup returns CDR1 GTSNPN and CDR2 SVGIG (reference sequence). The CDR3 totals 18 residues. The CDR3 DNA is TGTGCCTGGAGCCCTTTTGTTTGGACAGGCGATAGCAATCAGCCCCAGCATTTT. Translation: CAWSPFVWTGDSNQPQHF.

The V and J genes are TRBV30 and TRBJ2-1, with 9 bases that match TRBD2. V was pared by 5 bases and J by 10 bases, with 9 bases of the junction left unmatched. The CDR3 totals 13 residues. Germline values: CDR1 GTSNPN, CDR2 SVGIG (reference sequence). In nucleotides, the CDR3 is TGTGCCTGGGGGGCGGGAGGGCCTAACGAGCAGTTCTTC. Amino acid sequence: CAWGAGGPNEQFF.